The rows below give T cell receptor beta chains drawn from one sample of a study of T cell repertoires in cytomegalovirus infection. TCRdb used MiXCR to reprocess the reads, holding one entry per CDR3 protein. The sample carries 650,000 to 900,000 distinct CDR3 sequences, under 35% recorded once. Which antigens these TCRs recognize remains unknown. Sequences were derived from cultured CD8+ T cells from PBMCs, sampled from culture after CMV antigen stimulation. These receptors were obtained from a human donor in good health (CMV status not recorded). Some clones in this sample may be carry-over from other donors' samples. CDR3s include the opening cysteine and the closing phenylalanine or tryptophan. A D gene is named only where the DNA matches it firmly. Only some rows state a clone size, as once, few, many or a class for expanded clones.

d_call	clone_size	v_call	j_call	cdr3_nt	cdr3_aa
NA	NA	TRBV2	TRBJ1-2	TGTGCCAGCCGGGGGGGGCCCGCGCGGAGGGCTTTTGGCTACACCTTC	CASRGGPARRAFGYTF
TRBD1	NA	TRBV25-1	TRBJ2-3	TGTGCCAGCAACAGGGGGGACAGGGGCACAGATACGCAGTATTTT	CASNRGDRGTDTQYF
TRBD1	once	TRBV10-3	TRBJ2-2	TGTGCCATCAAGGGGGACAGAGCCCCCACCGGGGAGCTGTTTTTT	CAIKGDRAPTGELFF
NA	many	TRBV7-8	TRBJ2-5	TGTGCCAGCAGCTTAGCCCCGTCTGTGGGGACCCAGTACTTC	CASSLAPSVGTQYF
TRBD2	NA	TRBV4-1	TRBJ2-7	TGCGCCAGCAGCCAAGGGACCGGGAGGGCCGAGCAGTACTTC	CASSQGTGRAEQYF
NA	NA	TRBV9	TRBJ1-1	TGTGCCAGCAGCGCCTACCTCGGGGAACAGGGTTTCTTT	CASSAYLGEQGFF
NA	few	TRBV7-2	TRBJ1-2	TGTGCCAGCAGCTTAGAGGGGGACGGGTATGGCTACACCTTC	CASSLEGDGYGYTF
TRBD1	few	TRBV25-1	TRBJ2-5	TGTGCCAGCAGTGGCCCGGGACAGGGGAAAGGGGAGACCCAGTACTTC	CASSGPGQGKGETQYF
NA	few	TRBV6-5	TRBJ1-1	TGTGCCAGCAGTTACTCGAACAGTAACACTGAAGCTTTCTTT	CASSYSNSNTEAFF
NA	NA	TRBV29-1	TRBJ1-2	TGCAGCACGTCCCCGGCACGGCACTATGGCTACACCTTC	CSTSPARHYGYTF
NA	NA	TRBV27	TRBJ2-2	TGTGCCAGCAGTTTATTTAGCAGCACCGGGGAGCTGTTTTTT	CASSLFSSTGELFF
NA	NA	TRBV27	TRBJ2-1	TGTGCCAGCAGTTTATCGACCCCGCTTGGCATCTATGAGCAGTTCTTC	CASSLSTPLGIYEQFF
NA	once	TRBV4-1	TRBJ1-5	TGCGCCAGCAGACCTTCAGACAGGAGCGGCAATCAGCCCCAGCATTTT	CASRPSDRSGNQPQHF
NA	NA	TRBV6-1	TRBJ2-2	TGTGCCAGCAGTGAAGCCCAGGGCACCGGGGAGCTGTTTTTT	CASSEAQGTGELFF
TRBD2	NA	TRBV4-1	TRBJ2-7	TGCGCCAGCAGCCAAGAACTAGCGGGGGGGCCCTACGAGCAGTACTTC	CASSQELAGGPYEQYF
NA	NA	TRBV29-1	TRBJ1-2	TGCAGCGTTGTCATATGGGGCTATGGCTACACCTTC	CSVVIWGYGYTF
TRBD2	many	TRBV7-8	TRBJ2-2	TGTGCCAGCAGCCCCTCGGGCGGGGGCACCGGGGAGCTGTTTTTT	CASSPSGGGTGELFF
TRBD1	NA	TRBV4-2	TRBJ2-7	TGTGCCAGCAAAACAGGGGGGAGAGCCTACGAGCAGTACTTC	CASKTGGRAYEQYF
NA	NA	TRBV13	TRBJ1-1	TGTGCCAGCAGCTTAGAAGGGCCAGTTGAAGCTTTCTTT	CASSLEGPVEAFF
NA	NA	TRBV6-5	TRBJ1-5	TGTGCCAGCAGTTACAGGGAAAATCAGCCCCAGCATTTT	CASSYRENQPQHF
TRBD2	many	TRBV20-1	TRBJ2-7	TGCAGTGCTAGCCCTACTAGCGGGGGGGCTGTCGAGCAGTACTTC	CSASPTSGGAVEQYF
NA	NA	TRBV12-3/TRBV12-4	TRBJ1-1	TGTGCCAGCAGCCGGTCTTACACTGAAGCTTTCTTT	CASSRSYTEAFF
TRBD1	NA	TRBV4-2	TRBJ1-2	TGTGCCAGCAGCCTCAGCCGGGGACAGCTTATGGGTGGCTACACCTTC	CASSLSRGQLMGGYTF
NA	few	TRBV5-5	TRBJ2-7	TGTGCCAGCCGAGGGACCGGGGTGGGCGAGCAGTACTTC	CASRGTGVGEQYF
TRBD2	few	TRBV5-6	TRBJ2-3	TGTGCCAGCAGCTCGGTGATCGCAGGGCGGGGGGGCACAGATACGCAGTATTTT	CASSSVIAGRGGTDTQYF
NA	NA	TRBV19	TRBJ2-2	TGTGCCAGTAGTATAGGTGTGTTGGACACCGGGGAGCTGTTTTTT	CASSIGVLDTGELFF